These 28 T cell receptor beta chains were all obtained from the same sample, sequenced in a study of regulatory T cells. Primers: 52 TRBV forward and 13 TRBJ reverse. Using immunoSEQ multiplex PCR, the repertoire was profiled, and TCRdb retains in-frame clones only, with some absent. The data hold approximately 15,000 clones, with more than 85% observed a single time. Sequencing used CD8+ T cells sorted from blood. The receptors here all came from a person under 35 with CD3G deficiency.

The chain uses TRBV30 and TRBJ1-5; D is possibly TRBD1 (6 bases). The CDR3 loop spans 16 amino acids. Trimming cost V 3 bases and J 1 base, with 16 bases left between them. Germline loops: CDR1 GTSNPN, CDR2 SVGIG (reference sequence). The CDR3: CAWSGTGRSSNQPQHF. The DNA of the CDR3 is TGTGCCTGGAGCGGAACAGGGAGGTCAAGCAATCAGCCCCAGCATTTT.

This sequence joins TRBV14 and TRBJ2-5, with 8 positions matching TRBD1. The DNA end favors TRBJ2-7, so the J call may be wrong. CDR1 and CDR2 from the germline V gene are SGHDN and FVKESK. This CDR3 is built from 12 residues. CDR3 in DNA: TGTGCCAGCAGCCGACAGGGGTACGAGCAGTACTTC. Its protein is CASSRQGYEQYF.

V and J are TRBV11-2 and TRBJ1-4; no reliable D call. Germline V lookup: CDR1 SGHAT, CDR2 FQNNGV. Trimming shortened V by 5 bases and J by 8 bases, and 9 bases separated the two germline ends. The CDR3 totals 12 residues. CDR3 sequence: CASSRPSEKLFF. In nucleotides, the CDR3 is TGTGCCAGCAGCCGGCCCTCGGAAAAACTGTTTTTT.

The CDR3 coding sequence is TGTGCCAGCAGTGAGGTGGGACTAGGGGGAGGGACCTACAATGAGCAGTTCTTC. Translating it yields CASSEVGLGGGTYNEQFF. The V gene is TRBV27, the J gene TRBJ2-1; 8 bases fit TRBD2. Trimming took 5 bases from V and 2 from J; bases not matched to a gene: 14. The germline V gene encodes CDR1 MNHEY and CDR2 SMNVEV (reference sequence). The CDR3 consists of 18 residues.

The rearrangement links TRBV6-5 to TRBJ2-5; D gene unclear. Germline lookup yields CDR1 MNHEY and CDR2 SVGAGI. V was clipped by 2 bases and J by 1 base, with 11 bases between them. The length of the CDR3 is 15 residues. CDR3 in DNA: TGTGCCAGCAGTTACCGGCCGGCCCCCCAAGAGACCCAGTACTTC. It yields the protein CASSYRPAPQETQYF.

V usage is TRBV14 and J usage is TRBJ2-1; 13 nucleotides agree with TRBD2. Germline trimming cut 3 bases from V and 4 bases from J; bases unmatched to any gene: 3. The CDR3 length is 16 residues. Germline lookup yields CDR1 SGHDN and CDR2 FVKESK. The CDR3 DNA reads TGTGCCAGCAGCCACTTACTAGCGGGGGGGTACAATGAGCAGTTCTTC. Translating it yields CASSHLLAGGYNEQFF.

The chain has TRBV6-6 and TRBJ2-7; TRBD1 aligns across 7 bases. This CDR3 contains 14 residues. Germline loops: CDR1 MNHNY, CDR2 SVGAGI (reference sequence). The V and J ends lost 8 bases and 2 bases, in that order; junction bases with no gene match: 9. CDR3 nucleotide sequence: TGTGCCAGCTCAAAACCGGGACAGCCCTACGAGCAGTACTTC. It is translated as CASSKPGQPYEQYF.

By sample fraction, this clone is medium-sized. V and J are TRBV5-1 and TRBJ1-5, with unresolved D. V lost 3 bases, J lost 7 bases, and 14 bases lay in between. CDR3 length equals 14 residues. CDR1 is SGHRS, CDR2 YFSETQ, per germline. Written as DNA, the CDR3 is TGCGCCAGCAGCTCGGACCTTCATGGGCAGCCCCAGCATTTT. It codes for CASSSDLHGQPQHF.

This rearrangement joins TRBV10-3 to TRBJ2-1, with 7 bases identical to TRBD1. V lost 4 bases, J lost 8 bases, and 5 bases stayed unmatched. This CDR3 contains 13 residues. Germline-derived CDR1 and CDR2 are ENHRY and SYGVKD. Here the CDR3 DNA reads TGTGCCATCAGTGGATACAGGGGAGATGAGCAGTTCTTC. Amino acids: CAISGYRGDEQFF.

CDR3: CASSVGDWTYEQYF. CDR3 DNA sequence: TGTGCCAGCAGCGTAGGGGACTGGACCTACGAGCAGTACTTC. This chain uses TRBV9 with TRBJ2-7; tentative D call: TRBD2 (6 bases). CDR1 and CDR2 from the germline V gene are SGDLS and YYNGEE. Trimming stripped 0 bases from V and 2 bases from J, with 9 bases between. The CDR3 sequence is 14 residues long.

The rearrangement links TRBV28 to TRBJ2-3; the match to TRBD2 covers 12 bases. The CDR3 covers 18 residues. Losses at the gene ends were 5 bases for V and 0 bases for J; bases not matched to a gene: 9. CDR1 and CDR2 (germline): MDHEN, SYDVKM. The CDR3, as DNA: TGTGCCAGCAGTACCAGGACTAGCGGGATCTTAAGCACAGATACGCAGTATTTT. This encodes CASSTRTSGILSTDTQYF.

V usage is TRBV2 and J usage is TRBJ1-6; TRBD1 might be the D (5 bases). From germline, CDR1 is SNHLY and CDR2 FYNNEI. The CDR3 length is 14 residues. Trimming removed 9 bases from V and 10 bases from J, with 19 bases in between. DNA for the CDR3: TGTGCCAGTGCGGATGGCCAGGGACTCTCACCCCTCCACTTT. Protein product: CASADGQGLSPLHF.

In DNA form, the CDR3 reads TGTGCCAGCAGCTTTGGCCTCCCACCAGGTGAGCAGTTCTTC. This sequence encodes CASSFGLPPGEQFF. The chain recombines TRBV5-6 with TRBJ2-1; D not certain. The CDR3 extends over 14 amino acids. Trimming stripped 2 bases from V and 9 bases from J, with 15 bases between. Germline-derived CDR1 and CDR2 are SGHDT and YYEEEE.

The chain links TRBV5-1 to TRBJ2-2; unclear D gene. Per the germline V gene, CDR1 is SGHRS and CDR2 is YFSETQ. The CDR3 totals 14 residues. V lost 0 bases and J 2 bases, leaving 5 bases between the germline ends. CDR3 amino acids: CASSLAPNTGELFF. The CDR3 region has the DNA TGCGCCAGCAGCTTGGCCCCCAACACCGGGGAGCTGTTTTTT.

The CDR3 nucleotides are TGTGCCAGCAGCTCCTGGCCTCGGGGGTCCTATGGCTACACCTTC. It specifies CASSSWPRGSYGYTF. This sequence joins TRBV7-8 and TRBJ1-2, with D perhaps TRBD1 (5 bases). V gave up 4 bases and J gave up 4 bases, with 16 bases separating them. Germline CDR1 is SGHVS and CDR2 is FQNEAQ. The CDR3 loop spans 15 amino acids.

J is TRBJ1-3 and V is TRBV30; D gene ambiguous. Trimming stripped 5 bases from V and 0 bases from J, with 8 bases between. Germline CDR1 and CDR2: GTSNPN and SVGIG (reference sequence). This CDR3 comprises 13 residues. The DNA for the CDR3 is TGTGCCTGGGACCTAACCTCTGGAAACACCATATATTTT. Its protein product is CAWDLTSGNTIYF. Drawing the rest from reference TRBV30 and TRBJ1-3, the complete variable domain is SQTIHQWPATLVQPVGSPLSLECTVEGTSNPNLYWYRQAAGRGLQLLFYSVGIGQISSEVPQNLSASRPQDRQFILSSKKLLLSDSGFYLCAWDLTSGNTIYFGEGSWLTVV.

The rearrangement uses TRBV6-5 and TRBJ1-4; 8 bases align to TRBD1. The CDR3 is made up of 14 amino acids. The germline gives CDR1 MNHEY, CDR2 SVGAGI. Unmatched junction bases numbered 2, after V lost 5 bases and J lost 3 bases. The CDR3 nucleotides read TGTGCCAGCAGTAGGACAGGGCCTAATGAAAAACTGTTTTTT. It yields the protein CASSRTGPNEKLFF.

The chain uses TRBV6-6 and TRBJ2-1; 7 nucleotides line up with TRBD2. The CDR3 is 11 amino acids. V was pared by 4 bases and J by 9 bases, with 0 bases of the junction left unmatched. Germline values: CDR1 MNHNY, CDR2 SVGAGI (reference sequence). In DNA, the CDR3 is TGTGCCAGCAGTTCTAGCGGTGAGCAGTTCTTC. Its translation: CASSSSGEQFF.

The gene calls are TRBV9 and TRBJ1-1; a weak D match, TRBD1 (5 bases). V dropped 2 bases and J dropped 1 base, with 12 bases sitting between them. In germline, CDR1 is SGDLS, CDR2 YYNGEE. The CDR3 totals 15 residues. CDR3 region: CASSVEGTENTEAFF. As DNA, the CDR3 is TGTGCCAGCAGCGTGGAAGGGACGGAGAACACTGAAGCTTTCTTT.

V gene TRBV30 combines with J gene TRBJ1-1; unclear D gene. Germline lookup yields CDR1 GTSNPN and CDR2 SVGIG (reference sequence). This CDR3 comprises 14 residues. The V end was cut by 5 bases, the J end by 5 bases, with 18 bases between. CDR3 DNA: TGTGCCTGGTCTCGGAAACGCGGCCTGACTGAAGCTTTCTTT. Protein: CAWSRKRGLTEAFF.

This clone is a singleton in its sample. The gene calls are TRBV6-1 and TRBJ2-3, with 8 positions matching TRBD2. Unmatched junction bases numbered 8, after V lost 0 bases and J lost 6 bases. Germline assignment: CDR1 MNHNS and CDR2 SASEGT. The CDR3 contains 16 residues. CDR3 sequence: CASSEAVGLVTDTQYF. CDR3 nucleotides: TGTGCCAGCAGTGAAGCGGTGGGACTAGTAACCGATACGCAGTATTTT.

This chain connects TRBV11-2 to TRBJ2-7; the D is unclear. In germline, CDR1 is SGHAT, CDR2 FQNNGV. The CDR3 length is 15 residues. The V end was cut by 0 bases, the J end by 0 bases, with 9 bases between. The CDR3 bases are TGTGCCAGCAGCTTAGAGTTCCCAGTCTCCTACGAGCAGTACTTC. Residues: CASSLEFPVSYEQYF.

CDR3: CAISEGLEGSTDTQYF. The CDR3 coding sequence is TGTGCCATCAGTGAAGGCCTCGAGGGGAGCACAGATACGCAGTATTTT. The J gene is TRBJ2-3, the V gene TRBV10-3, with D possibly being TRBD1 or TRBD2 (5 bases each). Germline V CDR1 and CDR2: ENHRY, SYGVKD. The CDR3 covers 16 residues. Between the trimmed V and J ends, which lost 3 bases and 0 bases, there was a span of 13 bases.

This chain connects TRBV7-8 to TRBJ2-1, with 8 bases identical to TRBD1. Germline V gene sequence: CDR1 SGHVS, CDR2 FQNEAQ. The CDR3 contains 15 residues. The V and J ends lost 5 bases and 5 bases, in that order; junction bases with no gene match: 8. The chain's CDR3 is CASSPATDRDNEQFF. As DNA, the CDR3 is TGTGCCAGCAGCCCCGCAACGGACAGGGACAATGAGCAGTTCTTC.

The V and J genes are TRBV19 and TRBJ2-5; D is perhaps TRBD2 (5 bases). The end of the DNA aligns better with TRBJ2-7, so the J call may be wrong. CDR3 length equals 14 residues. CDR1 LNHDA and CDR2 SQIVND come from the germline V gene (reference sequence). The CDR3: CASSIDNPGYEQYF. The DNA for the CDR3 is TGTGCCAGTAGTATAGATAACCCGGGATACGAGCAGTACTTC.

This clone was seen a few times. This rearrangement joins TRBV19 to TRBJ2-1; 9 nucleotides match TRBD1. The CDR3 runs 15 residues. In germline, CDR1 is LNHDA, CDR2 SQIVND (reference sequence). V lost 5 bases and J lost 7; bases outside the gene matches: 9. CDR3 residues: CASSPTGQGRNEQFF. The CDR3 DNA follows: TGTGCCAGTAGTCCCACGGGACAGGGAAGGAATGAGCAGTTCTTC. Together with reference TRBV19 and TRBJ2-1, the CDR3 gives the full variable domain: DGGITQSPKYLFRKEGQNVTLSCEQNLNHDAMYWYRQDPGQGLRLIYYSQIVNDFQKGDIAEGYSVSREKKESFPLTVTSAQKNPTAFYLCASSPTGQGRNEQFFGPGTRLTVL.

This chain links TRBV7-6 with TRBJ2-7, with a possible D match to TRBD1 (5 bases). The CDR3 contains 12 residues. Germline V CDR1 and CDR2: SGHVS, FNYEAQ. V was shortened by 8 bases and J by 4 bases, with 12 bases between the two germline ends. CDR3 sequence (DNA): TGTGCCAGCGGGCCGACAGAATACGAGCAGTACTTC. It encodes CASGPTEYEQYF.

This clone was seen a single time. As DNA, the CDR3 is TGCGCCAGCAGACCCGGTCAGGACACTGAAGCTTTCTTT. The encoded protein is CASRPGQDTEAFF. The chain uses TRBV5-1 and TRBJ1-1, with D unclear. Germline V gene data show CDR1 as SGHRS and CDR2 as YFSETQ. V lost 5 bases and J 3 bases, leaving 11 bases between the germline ends. The CDR3 is 13 amino acids.